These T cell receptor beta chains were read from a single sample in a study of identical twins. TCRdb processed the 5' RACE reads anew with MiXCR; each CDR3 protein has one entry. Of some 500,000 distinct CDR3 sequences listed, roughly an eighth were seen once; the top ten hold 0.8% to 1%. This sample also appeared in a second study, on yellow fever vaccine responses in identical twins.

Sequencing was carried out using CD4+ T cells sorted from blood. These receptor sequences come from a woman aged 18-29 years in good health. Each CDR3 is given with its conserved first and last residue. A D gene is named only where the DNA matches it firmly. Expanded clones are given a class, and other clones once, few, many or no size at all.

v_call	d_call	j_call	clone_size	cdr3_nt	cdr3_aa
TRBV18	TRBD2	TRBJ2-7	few	TGTGCCAGCTCGGGGAATATGTTACTAGCGGGTCCGGAACTATACGAGCAGTACTTC	CASSGNMLLAGPELYEQYF
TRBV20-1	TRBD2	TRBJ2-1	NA	TGCAGTGCTAGACATAAACTAGCGAATGAGCAGTTCTTC	CSARHKLANEQFF
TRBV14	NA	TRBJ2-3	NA	TGTGCCAGCAGCCAAACAAAAGGAGGTACGCAGTATTTT	CASSQTKGGTQYF
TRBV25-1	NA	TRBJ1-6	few	TGTGCCAGCAGTGGGACCCTATCACCCCTCCACTTT	CASSGTLSPLHF
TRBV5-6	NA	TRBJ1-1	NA	TGTGCCAGCAGCTTGCCTGGGCAGGCCCAGGCTGAAGCTTTCTTT	CASSLPGQAQAEAFF
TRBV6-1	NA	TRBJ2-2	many	TGTGCCAGCAGTGAACTTTTGCACACCGGGGAGCTGTTTTTT	CASSELLHTGELFF
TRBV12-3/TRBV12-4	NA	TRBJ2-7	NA	TGTGCCAGCAGCCCGGGACAAGCGCTCCACGAGCAGTACTTC	CASSPGQALHEQYF
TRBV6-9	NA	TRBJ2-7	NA	TGTGCCAGCAGGGGCCGGCACGTCTTCTACGAGCAGTACTTC	CASRGRHVFYEQYF
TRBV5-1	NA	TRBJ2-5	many	TGCGCCAGCAGCTTGGAACAAGAGACCCAGTACTTC	CASSLEQETQYF
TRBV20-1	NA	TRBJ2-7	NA	TGCAGTGCTAGCATGGGGAGCGAGCAGTACTTC	CSASMGSEQYF
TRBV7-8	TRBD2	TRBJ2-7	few	TGTGCCAGCAGCTTAGCCGGTGCGACTAGCATAGTCTTCTACGAGCAGTACTTC	CASSLAGATSIVFYEQYF
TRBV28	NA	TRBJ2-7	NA	TGTGCCAGCCTTCCACGAGGTAGATTGTCCTACGAGCAGTACTTC	CASLPRGRLSYEQYF
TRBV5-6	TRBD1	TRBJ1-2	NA	TGTGCCAGCAGCCATGACAGGGGCGACGTTTTGGGGTATGGCTACACCTTC	CASSHDRGDVLGYGYTF
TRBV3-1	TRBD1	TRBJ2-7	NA	TGTGCCAGCAGCCGAAGGACAGGGGAAGGTGGCTACGAGCAGTACTTC	CASSRRTGEGGYEQYF